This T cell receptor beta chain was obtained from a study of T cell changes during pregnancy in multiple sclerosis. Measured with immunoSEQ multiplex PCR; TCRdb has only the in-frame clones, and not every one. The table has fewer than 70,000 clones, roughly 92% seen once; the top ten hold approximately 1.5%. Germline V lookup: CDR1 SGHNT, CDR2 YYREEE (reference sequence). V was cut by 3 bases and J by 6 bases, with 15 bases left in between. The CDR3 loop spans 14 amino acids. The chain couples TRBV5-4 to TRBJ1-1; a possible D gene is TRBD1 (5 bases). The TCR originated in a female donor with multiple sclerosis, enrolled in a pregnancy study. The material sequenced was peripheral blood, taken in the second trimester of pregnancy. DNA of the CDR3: TGTGCCAGCAGCTCCGGTGCAGGGCGGCCTGAAGCTTTCTTT. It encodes CASSSGAGRPEAFF.